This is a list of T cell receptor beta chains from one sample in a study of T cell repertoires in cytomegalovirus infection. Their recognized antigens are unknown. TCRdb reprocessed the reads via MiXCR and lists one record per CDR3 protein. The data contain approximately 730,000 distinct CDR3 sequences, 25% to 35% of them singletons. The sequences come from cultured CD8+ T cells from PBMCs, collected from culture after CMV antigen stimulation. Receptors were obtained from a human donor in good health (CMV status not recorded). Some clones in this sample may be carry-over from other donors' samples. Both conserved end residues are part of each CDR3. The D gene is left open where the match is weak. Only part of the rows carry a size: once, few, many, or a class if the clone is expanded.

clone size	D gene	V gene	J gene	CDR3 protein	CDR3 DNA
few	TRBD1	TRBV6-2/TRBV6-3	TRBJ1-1	CASSYSQQGGNTEAFF	TGTGCCAGCAGTTACTCACAACAGGGGGGGAACACTGAAGCTTTCTTT
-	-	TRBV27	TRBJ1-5	CASRGLGGFGQPQHF	TGTGCCAGCCGGGGGCTGGGGGGGTTTGGGCAGCCCCAGCATTTT
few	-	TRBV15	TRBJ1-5	CATSGPMPVSNQPQHF	TGTGCCACCAGCGGGCCTATGCCGGTTAGCAATCAGCCCCAGCATTTT
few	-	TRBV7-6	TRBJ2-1	CASSPLLEQFF	TGTGCCAGCAGCCCGCTCTTAGAACAGTTCTTC
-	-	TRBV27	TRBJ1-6	CASSPVRWNSPLHF	TGTGCCAGCAGTCCGGTACGCTGGAATTCACCCCTCCACTTT
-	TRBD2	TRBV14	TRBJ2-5	CASSQDVRLAGARQETQYF	TGTGCCAGCAGCCAAGATGTGAGACTAGCGGGGGCCCGGCAAGAGACCCAGTACTTC
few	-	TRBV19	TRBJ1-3	CASSIKGYSGNTIYF	TGTGCCAGTAGTATTAAAGGCTACTCTGGAAACACCATATATTTT
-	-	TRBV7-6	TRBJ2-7	CASSLLAAEQYF	TGTGCCAGCAGCTTACTAGCTGCCGAGCAGTACTTC
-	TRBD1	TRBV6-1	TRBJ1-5	CASSDWTGASNQPQHF	TGTGCCAGCAGTGATTGGACAGGGGCTAGCAATCAGCCCCAGCATTTT
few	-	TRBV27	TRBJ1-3	CASSAGTGNTIYF	TGTGCCAGCAGTGCCGGGACTGGAAACACCATATATTTT
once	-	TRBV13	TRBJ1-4	CASSQQGEKLLF	TGTGCCAGCAGTCAACAGGGTGAAAAACTGCTTTTT
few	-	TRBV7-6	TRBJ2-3	CASSLLTIGGTDTQYF	TGTGCCAGCAGCCTCCTGACTATCGGCGGCACAGATACGCAGTATTTT
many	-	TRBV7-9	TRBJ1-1	CASSQGGVNTEAFF	TGTGCCAGCAGCCAAGGGGGAGTGAACACTGAAGCTTTCTTT
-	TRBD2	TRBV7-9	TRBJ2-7	CASSPTSGTSYEQYF	TGTGCCAGCAGCCCGACATCCGGGACTAGCTACGAGCAGTACTTC
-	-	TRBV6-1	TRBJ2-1	CASSDGQSSYNEQFF	TGTGCCAGCAGTGATGGACAGAGCTCCTACAATGAGCAGTTCTTC
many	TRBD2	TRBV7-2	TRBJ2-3	CASSLARDYTDTQYF	TGTGCCAGCAGCTTAGCCCGGGACTATACAGATACGCAGTATTTT
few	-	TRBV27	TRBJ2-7	CASNSPATPYEQYF	TGTGCCAGCAATTCCCCCGCTACGCCCTACGAGCAGTACTTC
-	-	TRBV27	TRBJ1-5	CASSHLGHNQPQHF	TGTGCCAGCAGTCATCTGGGACACAATCAGCCCCAGCATTTT
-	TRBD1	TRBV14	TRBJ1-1	CASSQGRDRKTGNTEAFF	TGTGCCAGCAGCCAAGGACGGGACAGAAAAACTGGGAACACTGAAGCTTTCTTT
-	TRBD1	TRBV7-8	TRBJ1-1	CASSHRQGRGTEAFF	TGTGCCAGCAGCCATAGACAGGGTAGAGGCACTGAAGCTTTCTTT
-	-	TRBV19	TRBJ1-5	CASSMGTGNGQPQHF	TGTGCCAGTAGTATGGGTACAGGGAACGGGCAGCCCCAGCATTTT
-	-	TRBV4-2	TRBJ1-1	CASSQPTEGSLNTEAFF	TGTGCCAGCAGCCAACCGACGGAGGGATCCTTGAACACTGAAGCTTTCTTT
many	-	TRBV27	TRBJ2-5	CASSLLGGGETQYF	TGTGCCAGCAGTTTGCTTGGAGGGGGGGAGACCCAGTACTTC
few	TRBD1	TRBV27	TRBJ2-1	CASSPITGGPYNEQFF	TGTGCCAGCAGTCCTATCACAGGGGGGCCCTACAATGAGCAGTTCTTC
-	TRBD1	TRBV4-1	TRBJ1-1	CASSQPRQGAAEAFF	TGCGCCAGCAGCCAACCCCGACAGGGAGCGGCTGAAGCTTTCTTT
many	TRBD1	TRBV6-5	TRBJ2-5	CASSPWTGAMETQYF	TGTGCCAGCAGTCCCTGGACAGGGGCGATGGAGACCCAGTACTTC
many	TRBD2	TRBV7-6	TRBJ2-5	CASSLEGLAGGGQYF	TGTGCCAGCAGCTTAGAGGGACTAGCCGGTGGGGGGCAGTACTTC
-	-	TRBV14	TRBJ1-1	CASSQGPLNTEAFF	TGTGCCAGCAGCCAAGGGCCCCTGAACACTGAAGCTTTCTTT
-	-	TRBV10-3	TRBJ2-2	CAISGGSTYANTGELFF	TGTGCCATCAGTGGGGGTAGTACCTACGCGAACACCGGGGAGCTGTTTTTT
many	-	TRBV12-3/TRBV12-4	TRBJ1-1	CASSLLAGNTEAFF	TGTGCCAGCAGTTTATTGGCAGGGAACACTGAAGCTTTCTTT
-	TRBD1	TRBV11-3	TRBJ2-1	CASSSRDRGDEQFF	TGTGCCAGCAGCTCCCGCGACAGGGGGGATGAGCAGTTCTTC
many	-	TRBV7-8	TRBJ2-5	CASSNLRGAQETQYF	TGTGCCAGCAGCAACCTCCGGGGGGCCCAAGAGACCCAGTACTTC
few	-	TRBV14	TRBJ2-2	CASSRGGPNTGELFF	TGTGCCAGCAGCCGTGGGGGTCCGAACACCGGGGAGCTGTTTTTT
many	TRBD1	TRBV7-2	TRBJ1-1	CASSGGVGQLNTEAFF	TGTGCCAGCAGCGGGGGGGTGGGACAGTTGAACACTGAAGCTTTCTTT
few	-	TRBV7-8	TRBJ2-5	CASSLVEGRVETQYF	TGTGCCAGCAGCTTAGTTGAAGGCAGGGTTGAGACCCAGTACTTC
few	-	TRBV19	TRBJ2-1	CASSMGWGAVEQFF	TGTGCCAGTAGTATGGGGTGGGGGGCGGTTGAGCAGTTCTTC
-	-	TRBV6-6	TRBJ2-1	CASSYGPGGRNEQFF	TGTGCCAGCAGTTACGGACCCGGGGGCCGGAATGAGCAGTTCTTC
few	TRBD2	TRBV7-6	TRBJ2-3	CASSSGLAGATQYF	TGTGCCAGCAGCTCGGGACTAGCGGGGGCGACGCAGTATTTT
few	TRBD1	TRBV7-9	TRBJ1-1	CASSMDRMYTEAFF	TGTGCCAGCAGCATGGACAGGATGTACACTGAAGCTTTCTTT
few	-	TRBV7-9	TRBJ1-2	CASRSTEGRGYGYTF	TGTGCCAGCAGGTCTACCGAGGGCAGGGGCTATGGCTACACCTTC
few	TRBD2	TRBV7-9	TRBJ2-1	CASSEGTSGANEQFF	TGTGCCAGCAGCGAAGGGACTAGCGGGGCCAATGAGCAGTTCTTC
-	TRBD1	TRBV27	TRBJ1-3	CASSARTGAGNTIYF	TGTGCCAGCAGTGCACGGACAGGGGCTGGAAACACCATATATTTT
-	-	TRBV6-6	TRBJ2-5	CASTGLPGETQYF	TGTGCCAGCACAGGACTCCCAGGAGAGACCCAGTACTTC
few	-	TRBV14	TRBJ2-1	CASSQVEDNEQFF	TGTGCCAGCAGCCAAGTAGAAGACAATGAGCAGTTCTTC
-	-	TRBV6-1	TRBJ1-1	CASSLLTGRNTEAFF	TGTGCCAGCAGCCTCTTGACAGGACGGAACACTGAAGCTTTCTTT
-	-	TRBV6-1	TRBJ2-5	CASSEEGRRETQYF	TGTGCCAGCAGTGAAGAGGGTCGTCGGGAGACCCAGTACTTC
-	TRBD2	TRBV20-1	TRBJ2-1	CSARVTSGGNYNEQFF	TGCAGTGCTAGAGTGACTAGCGGGGGGAACTACAATGAGCAGTTCTTC
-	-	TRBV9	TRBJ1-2	CASRAGPPDGYTF	TGTGCCAGCAGGGCAGGCCCCCCTGATGGCTACACCTTC
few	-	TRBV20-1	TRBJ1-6	CSASGAATPVRSSYNSPLHF	TGCAGTGCCAGCGGCGCAGCTACCCCAGTACGGAGCTCCTATAATTCACCCCTCCACTTT
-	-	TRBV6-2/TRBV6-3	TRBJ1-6	CASRSGSSYNSPLHF	TGTGCCAGCAGATCAGGGAGCTCCTATAATTCACCCCTCCACTTT
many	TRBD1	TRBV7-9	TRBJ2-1	CASSRQGDEQFF	TGTGCCAGCAGTAGACAGGGGGATGAGCAGTTCTTC
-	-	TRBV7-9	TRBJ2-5	CASSLRGFEFGETQYF	TGTGCCAGCAGCTTACGAGGGTTTGAGTTTGGAGAGACCCAGTACTTC
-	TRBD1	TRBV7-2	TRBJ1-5	CASSLVGRGQGNQPQHF	TGTGCCAGCAGCTTAGTGGGTAGGGGGCAAGGCAATCAGCCCCAGCATTTT
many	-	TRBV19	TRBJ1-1	CASSIFDSTEAFF	TGTGCCAGTAGTATTTTCGACTCCACTGAAGCTTTCTTT
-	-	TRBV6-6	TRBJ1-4	CASSPQEITTVTSEKLFF	TGTGCCAGCAGTCCGCAAGAGATTACGACAGTAACGAGTGAAAAACTGTTTTTT
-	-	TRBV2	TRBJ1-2	CASSELGGTPNYGYTF	TGTGCCAGCAGTGAACTGGGTGGTACGCCTAACTATGGCTACACCTTC
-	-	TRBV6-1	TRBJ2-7	CASSPEWVYEQYF	TGTGCCAGCAGTCCGGAGTGGGTCTACGAGCAGTACTTC
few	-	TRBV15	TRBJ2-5	CATTNPRAGGKETQYF	TGTGCCACCACCAATCCAAGGGCTGGGGGGAAAGAGACCCAGTACTTC
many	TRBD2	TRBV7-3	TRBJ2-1	CASSFLGLAGSSYNEQFF	TGTGCCAGCAGCTTCCTTGGATTAGCGGGGAGCTCCTACAATGAGCAGTTCTTC
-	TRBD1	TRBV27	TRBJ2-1	CASSPRVRGGGNEQFF	TGTGCCAGCAGCCCTAGAGTTAGAGGGGGCGGCAATGAGCAGTTCTTC